This TCR beta chain was sequenced for a study of identical twins. Carrying unique molecular identifiers, the cDNA also gained a universal primer site through template switching. TCRdb re-analysed the 5' RACE reads in MiXCR, keeping a single row per CDR3 protein. The sample includes over 200,000 distinct CDR3 sequences, over 5.5% seen only once; the top ten take approximately 14%. This CDR3 is 14 amino acids long. V shed 4 bases, J shed 9 bases, and the junction held 6 bases outside the gene matches. Germline V lookup: CDR1 SGHRS, CDR2 YFSETQ. The sample holds many counts of this clonotype. The same sample was also used in a study of T cells expressing NK-cell markers. From that second work: Among the experiments, several used an anti-gamma-delta TCR antibody to restrict sorting to alpha-beta TCR T cells. Dominant NKG2C+ clonotypes accounted for roughly 1.0-8% of CD8+ T cells in about 6 donors. Evidence did not settle whether expanded NKG2C+ T cell clones targeted HCMV.

Material for sequencing was CD8+ T cells sorted from blood. The sequence was collected from a woman between 18 and 30 years old in good health. This chain connects TRBV5-1 to TRBJ2-1; 11 bases match TRBD2. CDR3 bases: TGCGCCAGCAGCACTAGCGGGGGATTCTTTGAGCAGTTCTTC. Its translation is CASSTSGGFFEQFF.